The clone carrying this T cell receptor (beta chain) has more than one count but fewer than ten. Its antigen is as yet unknown. Germline loops: CDR1 SGHAT, CDR2 FQNNGV. The CDR3 is 14 residues long. V lost 2 bases, J lost 4 bases, and 4 bases stayed unmatched. This specimen comes from a study of regulatory T cells in long-lasting Graves disease. General study points: It was in persistent disease that TRBV28, TRBJ1-2 and TRBJ2-5 were favored. Patients with persistent disease shared 2,741 public clonotypes, outpacing the approximately 950 shared by new patients.

As for time point: persistent/refractory GD, antithyroid drugs over 5 years with positive TRAb. The TCR library was made from RNA that had been extracted from PBMCs in TRIzol. The diagnosis of Graves' disease used American Thyroid Association guidelines. With iRepertoire HTBI primers and Arm-PCR of CDR3 regions, TCR beta libraries were built. TCRdb re-called the multiplex PCR reads through MiXCR, storing one row per CDR3 protein. The sample records approximately 350,000 distinct CDR3 sequences, roughly 23% being singletons. The chain employs TRBV11-2 and TRBJ2-5, with 7 bases that match TRBD2. The input for sequencing was peripheral blood mononuclear cells (PBMCs), taken when the disease was refractory, from a patient treated with antithyroid drugs. The sequence came from a woman aged 40 to 55 with Graves disease. CDR3 bases: TGTGCCAGCAGCTTATCTATAGCGGGAGAGACCCAGTACTTC. This sequence encodes CASSLSIAGETQYF. The variable domain in full, completed from reference TRBV11-2 and TRBJ2-5, reads EAGVAQSPRYKIIEKRQSVAFWCNPISGHATLYWYQQILGQGPKLLIQFQNNGVVDDSQLPKDRFSAERLKGVDSTLKIQPAKLEDSAVYLCASSLSIAGETQYFGPGTRLLVL.